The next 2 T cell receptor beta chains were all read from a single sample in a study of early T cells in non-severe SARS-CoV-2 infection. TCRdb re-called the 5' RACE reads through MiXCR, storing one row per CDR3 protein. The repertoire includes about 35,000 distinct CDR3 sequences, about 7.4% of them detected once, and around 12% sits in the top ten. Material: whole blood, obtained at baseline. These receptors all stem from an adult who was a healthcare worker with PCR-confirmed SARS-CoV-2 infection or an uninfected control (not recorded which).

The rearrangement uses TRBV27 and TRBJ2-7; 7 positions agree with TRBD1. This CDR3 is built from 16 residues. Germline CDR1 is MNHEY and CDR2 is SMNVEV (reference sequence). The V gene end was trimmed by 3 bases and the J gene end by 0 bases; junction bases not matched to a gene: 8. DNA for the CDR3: TGTGCCAGCAGTTTTATCCGGGACAGCTACTCCTACGAGCAGTACTTC. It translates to CASSFIRDSYSYEQYF.

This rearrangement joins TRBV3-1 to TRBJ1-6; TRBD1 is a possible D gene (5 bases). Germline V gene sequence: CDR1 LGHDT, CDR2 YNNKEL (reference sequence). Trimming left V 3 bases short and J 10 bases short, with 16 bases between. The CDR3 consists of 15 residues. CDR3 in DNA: TGTGCCAGCAGCCATGGGGGTGATTCCGGGTCACCCCTCCACTTT. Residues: CASSHGGDSGSPLHF.